The 9 T cell receptor beta chains reported below all come from one sample, sequenced in a study. Each CDR3 protein is one row after TCRdb ran MiXCR on the RT-PCR reads. The repertoire includes about 680,000 distinct CDR3 sequences, 14% of them detected once, and 3.6% sits in the top ten. Specimen: memory CD4+ T cells from blood. The receptors here all came from a female donor in good health, serving as a healthy control.

In its sample, this clonotype was seen a few times. The rearrangement uses TRBV29-1 and TRBJ2-1; 7 bases fit TRBD1. This CDR3 contains 13 residues. From germline, CDR1 is SQVTM and CDR2 ANQGSEA. The junction had 6 bases not matched to a gene; V was cut back by 7 bases and J by 3 bases. CDR3 in amino acids: CSAHDRDYNEQFF. Written as DNA, the CDR3 is TGCAGCGCCCACGACAGGGACTACAATGAGCAGTTCTTC.

This clonotype was recorded a few times. The J gene is TRBJ2-1, the V gene TRBV11-3; 9 bases fit TRBD1. Trimming at V came to 0 bases and at J to 5 bases, leaving 8 bases not matched to a gene. CDR1 SGHNT and CDR2 YENEEA come from the germline V gene. The length of the CDR3 is 17 residues. In DNA form, the CDR3 reads TGTGCCAGCAGCTTAGATCTTGGGACAGGGCCCCACAATGAGCAGTTCTTC. It encodes CASSLDLGTGPHNEQFF. Combining the CDR3 with reference TRBV11-3 and TRBJ2-1 gives the whole variable domain EAGVVQSPRYKIIEKKQPVAFWCNPISGHNTLYWYLQNLGQGPELLIRYENEEAVDDSQLPKDRFSAERLKGVDSTLKIQPAELGDSAVYLCASSLDLGTGPHNEQFFGPGTRLTVL.

This clonotype has only a few counts. The chain couples TRBV12-3 or TRBV12-4 to TRBJ2-1; 7 nucleotides agree with TRBD1. Trimming took 11 bases from V and 10 from J; bases not matched to a gene: 17. This CDR3 has 14 residues. CDR3: CASKDRVGFDEQFF. DNA for the CDR3: TGTGCCTCGAAAGACAGGGTAGGTTTTGACGAGCAGTTCTTC.

This clonotype has just a few counts. The rearrangement joins TRBV7-2 to TRBJ2-2, with 15 bases matching TRBD2. CDR1 is SGHTA and CDR2 is FQGNSA in the germline V gene. This CDR3 has 18 residues. V gave up 5 bases and J gave up 1 base; unmatched junction bases: 5. CDR3 nucleotide sequence: TGTGCCAGCAGCAGACAGGGACTAGCGGGAGGGAACACCGGGGAGCTGTTTTTT. Protein product: CASSRQGLAGGNTGELFF.

This clonotype was observed a few times. The chain couples TRBV12-5 to TRBJ2-1; D is undetermined. V was shortened by 3 bases and J by 4 bases, with 16 bases between the two germline ends. CDR1 is LGHNT, CDR2 FRNRAP, per germline. This CDR3 has 16 residues. CDR3 DNA sequence: TGTGCTAGTGGTTTCTCTTTAGCCCAAAGTTACAATGAGCAGTTCTTC. This gives the protein CASGFSLAQSYNEQFF.

The chain combines TRBV3-1 with TRBJ1-4; TRBD1 might be the D (5 bases). Germline lookup yields CDR1 LGHDT and CDR2 YNNKEL (reference sequence). There are 14 residues in the CDR3. Trimming left V 5 bases short and J 4 bases short, with 11 bases between. The CDR3 DNA follows: TGTGCCAGCAGCGAAACAGGCCATAATGAAAAACTGTTTTTT. This translates into CASSETGHNEKLFF. Variable domain in full (rest from reference TRBV3-1 and TRBJ1-4): DTAVSQTPKYLVTQMGNDKSIKCEQNLGHDTMYWYKQDSKKFLKIMFSYNNKELIINETVPNRFSPKSPDKAHLNLHINSLELGDSAVYFCASSETGHNEKLFFGSGTQLSVL.

This clonotype was picked up many times. The CDR3 is CASSLAGARNTDTQYF. The CDR3 coding sequence is TGTGCCAGCAGCTTAGCAGGGGCACGGAACACAGATACGCAGTATTTT. The rearrangement links TRBV7-8 to TRBJ2-3; perhaps TRBD1 as D (5 bases). CDR3 length: 16 amino acids. Germline-derived CDR1 and CDR2 are SGHVS and FQNEAQ. V dropped 0 bases and J dropped 2 bases, with 12 bases sitting between them.

This clonotype occurred a few times. The rearrangement uses TRBV7-2 and TRBJ1-2; tentative D call: TRBD1 (6 bases). There are 13 residues in the CDR3. Germline V CDR1 and CDR2: SGHTA, FQGNSA. Trimming stripped 8 bases from V and 6 bases from J, with 16 bases between. DNA for the CDR3: TGTGCCAGCCCTGGGGCAGGGGAAAATGGCTACACCTTC. Protein: CASPGAGENGYTF.

The CDR3 DNA sequence: TGCAGCGTTAGGGGTAGCTCTGGAAACACCATATATTTT. It is translated as CSVRGSSGNTIYF. The chain recombines TRBV29-1 with TRBJ1-3; TRBD1 is a possible D gene (5 bases). Germline V gene data show CDR1 as SQVTM and CDR2 as ANQGSEA. Trimming left V 5 bases short and J 0 bases short, with 8 bases between. The CDR3 loop spans 13 amino acids.